The rows below give T cell receptor beta chains drawn from one sample of a study of technical replicates of blood from several donors. TCRdb keeps only in-frame clones here, not all; method: immunoSEQ multiplex PCR. The sample includes 50,000 to 60,000 clones, about nine tenths seen only once; the top ten take about 3.7%. The source material was PBMCs. These receptors all come from a human donor in good health. Some clones in this sample may be carry-over from other donors' samples. CDR3s leave out the opening cysteine and the closing phenylalanine or tryptophan.

TRBJ1-2 | TRBV5-4 | ASSPAVTGGFFGYT
TRBJ1-1 | TRBV11-3 | ASSSTGGGSAF
TRBJ2-5 | TRBV2 | ASSEGSGRETQY
TRBJ1-2 | TRBV4-1 | ASSQADRGYGYT
TRBJ2-3 | TRBV6-5 | ASSYNRLTDTQY
TRBJ2-7 | TRBV10-3 | AIRGTGPGEQY
TRBJ1-4 | TRBV30 | AWSLGHANEKLF
TRBJ2-1 | TRBV9 | ASSVELAGGDEQF
TRBJ2-2 | TRBV28 | ASSSGTLTGELF
TRBJ1-2 | TRBV4-2 | ASSQGQGAGYGYT
TRBJ1-2 | TRBV18 | ASSPPDRSYGYT
TRBJ2-7 | TRBV30 | AWRPSGTYEQY
TRBJ2-3 | TRBV4-3 | ASSQGLGLGHTDTQY
TRBJ2-5 | TRBV20-1 | SVRPEETQY
TRBJ2-7 | TRBV30 | AWSVQGAYEQY
TRBJ1-4 | TRBV6-5 | ASSRNTVPSEKLF
TRBJ2-7 | TRBV6-5 | ASSPGDPTYEQY
TRBJ1-1 | TRBV7-9 | ASSLELGAATEAF
TRBJ2-1 | TRBV5-1 | ASSLGLAVYNEQF
TRBJ2-3 | TRBV6-6 | ASSYPIGTGTDTQY
TRBJ2-7 | TRBV27 | ANSRRVAYEQY
TRBJ2-1 | TRBV11-3 | ASSPSRTQQRDEQF
TRBJ2-1 | TRBV4-2 | ASSQAGGLAGEFEQF
TRBJ1-1 | TRBV7-9 | ASSLQFAEAF
TRBJ2-7 | TRBV7-2 | ASARVSTPYEQY
TRBJ1-1 | TRBV18 | ASSGGTGVTEAF
TRBJ1-2 | TRBV7-3 | ASSSTGVGGYT
TRBJ2-7 | TRBV7-6 | ASSYRTGGYEQY
TRBJ1-1 | TRBV7-8 | ASRHIANTEAF
TRBJ2-5 | TRBV4-3 | ASSQATTPNGLQTQY
TRBJ2-2 | TRBV5-6 | ASSTRIVLAGELF
TRBJ2-6 | TRBV15 | ATSRELAGAGANVLT
TRBJ2-6 | TRBV7-9 | ASSRRQAGANVLT
TRBJ2-1 | TRBV9 | ASSPAPLIVGEQF
TRBJ2-7 | TRBV6-4 | ASSDFSGEKISYEQY
TRBJ2-7 | TRBV11-2 | ASSLGSSGVRSYEQY
TRBJ2-3 | TRBV12-5 | ASALSTSGSTDTQY
TRBJ2-3 | TRBV7-6 | ASSGPDTQY
TRBJ1-1 | TRBV7-9 | ASSSKGGSNTEAF
TRBJ1-4 | TRBV28 | ASSPAGGYNEKLF
TRBJ1-2 | TRBV27 | ASSRDRAYGYT
TRBJ2-1 | TRBV2 | ASNGLAVNEQF
TRBJ1-1 | TRBV7-3 | ASRRQVGTEAF
TRBJ1-2 | TRBV5-6 | ASTGGDYGYT
TRBJ1-5 | TRBV19 | ASSLGGPYSNQPQH
TRBJ1-5 | TRBV27 | ASSFGVAGQPQH
TRBJ1-2 | TRBV11-2 | ASSSDRVYGYT
TRBJ2-7 | TRBV6-1 | ASTGQGAHEQY
TRBJ1-2 | TRBV11-2 | ASSLVDRDRHGYT
TRBJ2-5 | TRBV7-2 | ASSTTAAPLETQY
TRBJ2-7 | TRBV13 | ASSEGPGASYEQY